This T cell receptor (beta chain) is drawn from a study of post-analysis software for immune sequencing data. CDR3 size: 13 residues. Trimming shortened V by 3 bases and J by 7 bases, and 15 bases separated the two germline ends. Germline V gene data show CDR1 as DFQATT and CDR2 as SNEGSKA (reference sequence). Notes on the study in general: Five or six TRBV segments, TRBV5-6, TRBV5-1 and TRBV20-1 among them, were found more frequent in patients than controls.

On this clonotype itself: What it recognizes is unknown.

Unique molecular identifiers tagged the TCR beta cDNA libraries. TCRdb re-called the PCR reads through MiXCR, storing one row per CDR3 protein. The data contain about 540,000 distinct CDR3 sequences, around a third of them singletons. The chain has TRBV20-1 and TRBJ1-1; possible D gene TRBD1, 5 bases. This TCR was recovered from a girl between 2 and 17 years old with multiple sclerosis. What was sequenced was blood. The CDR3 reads CSASPHFQGEAFF. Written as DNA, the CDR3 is TGCAGTGCTAGTCCGCATTTTCAGGGTGAAGCTTTCTTT.